This T cell receptor (beta chain) was recovered during a study of radiation and T cells in renal cell carcinoma (dated by TCRdb to 2020 to 2021). At the level of the whole study: A total of 53 samples underwent TCR beta sequencing, made up of roughly 26 tumors and about 27 peripheral blood samples. In the roughly 54 samples combined, several million unique CDR3 nucleotide sequences were found, encoding 2 million to 3 million unique CDR3 amino acid sequences. The full study reports these points: The single-armed trial design could not address effects of radiation dose or scheduling on the TCR repertoire. Compared with control tumors, irradiated tumors had a greater number of dominant CDR3 motifs, and those motifs took up a bigger portion of the repertoire. Compared with controls, irradiated tumors had higher TCR clonality, as the top 100 clonotypes made up an average of about 50% of the repertoire, versus around 45% in nephrectomy-only tumors. Because only small tumor regions of 0.8 to 1 g were available, the study did not capture intratumoral heterogeneity.

TCR beta libraries were generated from genomic DNA with the immunoSEQ kit, following the manufacturer's recommendations. Library preparation used a first multiplex PCR with proprietary primers, then a second PCR adding unique barcodes, with bead cleanups after each round. A kit-provided positive control reaction and a negative control reaction were included in every sample batch. The final libraries were assessed on an Agilent 4200 TapeStation D1000 ScreenTape, pooled by volume, and quantified by qPCR. Sequencing ran on an Illumina NextSeq500 with a MidOutput 150-cycle cartridge, using 156 Read1 and 15 Index1 cycles with kit custom primers. The pooled library was loaded at roughly 0.93 pM, with a roughly 20% PhiX control spiked in. In the paper's pipeline: Vendor-processed data were analyzed in R, and a clonotype was defined as all T cells sharing the same CDR3 nucleotide sequence. For clone abundance analyses, frequencies were normalized to the 10,000 most abundant clones per sample. Public T cell clones, which averaged fewer than five per sample, were excluded before analysis. ImmunoMap was used for dominant motif analysis with the PAM10 matrix, a gap penalty of 30, and a homology threshold of 0.3, and any motif reaching a cumulative frequency of at least 0.01 was considered dominant. This is the immuneACCESS table as TCRdb keeps it, with only in-frame sequences that have V and J called. A part of the clones is gone; compared with another copy, unresolved V genes explain less than half, and the rest is unexplained. V, J and clone size reflect that table, while D and trimming were determined from the DNA. The sample table lists tens of thousands of clones, more than 45% of them with a count of one. The ten biggest clones cover around a fifth of the sample.

The CDR3 numbers 17 residues from cysteine through phenylalanine. Left in the record is the CDR3 DNA by itself, 51 bases read in frame from the first base. Via the germline V gene (reference sequence), CDR1 is SEHNR and CDR2 FQNEAQ. V lost 6 bases and J lost 1 base; the stretch between them is 22 bases long. With regard to this clone: It lacks a known antigen. No qualities accompany the bases; no much larger clone lies one base away.

The time point label of this sample denotes: tumor resected at nephrectomy. The meaning of the sample's treatment or condition label: treatment-naive control, cytoreductive nephrectomy. Control tumors came from treatment-naive renal cell carcinoma patients who underwent cytoreductive nephrectomy without prior radiation. Every patient had renal cell carcinoma of clear cell pathology. The control tumors sequenced for TCR were resected between about 2011 and 2014 from fewer than 14 males and several females whose median age was roughly 55 years (range about 35 to 85). Tumor processing involved mechanical dissociation, digestion with collagenase/hyaluronidase at 37 degrees C, handling in gentleMACS C tubes, and storage in liquid nitrogen. Genomic DNA for TCR sequencing was prepared using the QIAamp DNA Blood Mini Kit (Qiagen). Samples were included in the analyses only if all quality control checks were passed.

Recombination connected TRBV7-9 to TRBJ2-7; TRBD2 could be the D gene, as 7 bases match. This sample comprised tumor tissue, obtained from a patient whose treatment was nephrectomy without radiotherapy. The origin of this receptor is a man aged 40-49 years with renal cell carcinoma. The CDR3 protein sequence reads: CASSHGRGPGRSYEQYF. The nucleotide sequence reads as follows: TGTGCCAGCAGTCACGGGCGGGGGCCCGGGAGGTCCTACGAGCAGTACTTC. Beyond the CDR3, the reference TRBV7-9 and TRBJ2-7 genes provide the residues; the full variable domain reads: DTGVSQNPRHKITKRGQNVTFRCDPISEHNRLYWYRQTLGQGPEFLTYFQNEAQLEKSRLLSDRFSAERPKGSFSTLEIQRTEQGDSAMYLCASSHGRGPGRSYEQYFGPGTRLTVT.